Listed here are 31 T cell receptor beta chains from one sample, sequenced in a study of T-cell reconstitution after alpha-beta-depleted transplantation in children. Unique molecular identifiers were incorporated into the prepared TCRbeta library. TCRdb ran MiXCR on the PCR reads and lists one entry per CDR3 protein. This sample carries tens of thousands of distinct CDR3 sequences, about 5.7% of them seen once, and the ten largest clones take under 35%. Sample: PBMCs, mostly from graft donor cells, taken 60 days after TCRalphabeta/CD19-depleted stem cell transplant. The receptors here all came from a female patient between 2 and 15 years old who had a stem cell transplant for aplastic anemia, so the T cells may come from the graft donor.

This clonotype was observed many times. This chain uses TRBV5-1 with TRBJ2-7, with no clear D. Germline V gene lookup returns CDR1 SGHRS and CDR2 YFSETQ. The CDR3 extends over 14 amino acids. V was shortened by 0 bases and J by 1 base, with 8 bases between the two germline ends. The DNA of the CDR3 is TGCGCCAGCAGCTTGGGTGACACTTCCTACGAGCAGTACTTC. Its protein is CASSLGDTSYEQYF.

This clonotype appeared a few times. V is TRBV18 and J is TRBJ2-3; TRBD1 matches 11 bases. The CDR3 contains 18 residues. Per germline, CDR1 KGHSH and CDR2 LQKENI. V lost 3 bases and J lost 4; bases outside the gene matches: 12. The CDR3 sequence: CASSPDRGHTSLSDTQYF. The CDR3 DNA sequence: TGTGCCAGCTCACCGGACAGGGGGCACACCTCTTTGTCAGATACGCAGTATTTT.

There are many counts of this clonotype. CDR3 loop: CASTWDRGGYGYTF. CDR3 DNA sequence: TGTGCCAGCACCTGGGACAGAGGAGGTTATGGCTACACCTTC. This chain connects TRBV5-7 to TRBJ1-2; 7 bases are shared with TRBD1. TRBV5-7 is treated as an ORF (open reading frame) with a function not yet certain. CDR3 length equals 14 residues. The junction had 10 bases not matched to a gene; V was cut back by 6 bases and J by 5 bases.

The rearrangement links TRBV5-1 to TRBJ2-3, with D perhaps matching TRBD1 (5 bases). The ends were cut back, 0 bases at V and 2 bases at J, with 13 bases in the middle. The CDR3 spans 16 residues. CDR1 and CDR2 (germline): SGHRS, YFSETQ. CDR3 loop: CASSLVIQGATDTQYF. The CDR3 DNA reads TGCGCCAGCAGCTTGGTGATCCAAGGGGCCACAGATACGCAGTATTTT. The whole variable domain, filled in from reference TRBV5-1 and TRBJ2-3, reads KAGVTQTPRYLIKTRGQQVTLSCSPISGHRSVSWYQQTPGQGLQFLFEYFSETQRNKGNFPGRFSGRQFSNSRSEMNVSTLELGDSALYLCASSLVIQGATDTQYFGPGTRLTVL.

Turning to this clonotype: This may be a read error: a much more frequent sequence differs by one nucleotide. J is TRBJ2-7 and V is TRBV7-9; TRBD1 matches 9 bases. The junction had 14 bases not matched to a gene; V was cut back by 4 bases and J by 7 bases. CDR1 is SEHNR and CDR2 is FQNEAQ in the germline V gene (reference sequence). The CDR3 is made up of 16 amino acids. This CDR3 is CASSSEPEQGAIEQYF. Here the CDR3 DNA reads TGTGCCAGCAGCTCGGAGCCGGAACAGGGGGCTATAGAGCAGTACTTC.

This clonotype was observed at least ten times. This rearrangement joins TRBV5-6 to TRBJ2-5; D gene uncertain. CDR3 length: 16 residues. The V end lost 4 bases, the J end lost 6 bases, and 22 bases lay between the germline ends. Germline V lookup: CDR1 SGHDT, CDR2 YYEEEE. CDR3 nucleotide sequence: TGTGCCAGCAGCAGCTTACCCGGTAGTAATTGGAAGACCCAGTACTTC. It yields the protein CASSSLPGSNWKTQYF.

This clonotype was recorded at least ten times. V gene TRBV7-2 combines with J gene TRBJ2-1; D not certain. The CDR3 is made up of 15 amino acids. The germline V gene has CDR1 SGHTA and CDR2 FQGNSA. The V gene lost 0 bases and the J gene lost 1 base, with 7 bases spanning the gap. CDR3 region: CASSLAGRSYNEQFF. CDR3 in DNA: TGTGCCAGCAGCTTAGCGGGAAGGTCCTACAATGAGCAGTTCTTC.

Ten or more counts support this clonotype. For the CDR3, the DNA is TGTGCCAGCAGCATAAGACAGGGCTCCTACGAGCAGTACTTC. Translating gives CASSIRQGSYEQYF. The V call is TRBV7-8, the J call TRBJ2-7; the match to TRBD1 covers 7 bases. With 5 bases clipped from V and 0 bases from J, the junction kept 4 bases outside the gene matches. CDR3 length: 14 residues. Germline V gene data show CDR1 as SGHVS and CDR2 as FQNEAQ.

V gene TRBV6-2 or TRBV6-3 combines with J gene TRBJ2-7, with D unclear. In germline, CDR1 is MNHEY, CDR2 SVGEGT. The V and J ends lost 5 bases and 5 bases respectively, with 16 bases between them. This CDR3 region has 14 residues. CDR3 coding DNA: TGTGCCAGCAGTCCCCGACTGTGGAGCAACGAGCAGTACGTC. Its translation: CASSPRLWSNEQYV.

This clonotype was seen at least ten times. The V call is TRBV7-9, the J call TRBJ1-6; 7 nucleotides align to TRBD1. CDR1 is SEHNR, CDR2 FQNEAQ, per germline (reference sequence). V shed 5 bases and J 10 bases; nucleotides not matched to a gene: 8. The CDR3 sequence is 14 residues long. The CDR3 protein is CASSPTTGLSPLHF. DNA of the CDR3: TGTGCCAGCAGCCCTACGACAGGGCTCTCACCCCTCCACTTT. Using reference TRBV7-9 and TRBJ1-6 for the parts outside the CDR3, the full variable domain is DTGVSQNPRHKITKRGQNVTFRCDPISEHNRLYWYRQTLGQGPEFLTYFQNEAQLEKSRLLSDRFSAERPKGSFSTLEIQRTEQGDSAMYLCASSPTTGLSPLHFGNGTRLTVT.

This clonotype has at least ten counts. The J gene is TRBJ2-3, the V gene TRBV20-1, with D possibly matching TRBD2 (5 bases). CDR1 and CDR2 from the germline V gene are DFQATT and SNEGSKA (reference sequence). The length of the CDR3 is 13 residues. Trimming shortened V by 6 bases and J by 6 bases, and 16 bases separated the two germline ends. The CDR3 reads CSAHPRAGDTQYF. The CDR3 DNA follows: TGCAGTGCCCACCCGAGGGCCGGGGATACGCAGTATTTT.

This clonotype was seen only a few times. The gene calls are TRBV2 and TRBJ2-2; 9 positions agree with TRBD2. The CDR3 has 16 residues. Germline CDR1 SNHLY, CDR2 FYNNEI. Losses at the gene ends were 1 base for V and 5 bases for J; bases not matched to a gene: 5. The CDR3 DNA reads TGTGCCAGCAGTGAAGGGGCTAGCGGGACTACCGGGGAGCTGTTTTTT. It encodes CASSEGASGTTGELFF.

This clonotype occurred many times. V usage is TRBV20-1 and J usage is TRBJ1-5; 7 bases align to TRBD1. This CDR3 has 15 residues. V dropped 3 bases and J dropped 3; count of bases not matched to a gene: 8. CDR1 DFQATT and CDR2 SNEGSKA come from the germline V gene (reference sequence). The CDR3 sequence is CSASRGGVPNQPQHF. Written as DNA, the CDR3 is TGCAGTGCTAGCAGGGGGGGAGTCCCCAATCAGCCCCAGCATTTT.

Many counts were recorded for this clonotype. The rearrangement links TRBV20-1 to TRBJ2-1; D is uncertain. This CDR3 contains 17 residues. Per germline, CDR1 DFQATT and CDR2 SNEGSKA (reference sequence). V gave up 1 base and J gave up 8 bases, with 24 bases separating them. CDR3: CSARGSATLAILHEQFF. The CDR3 coding sequence is TGCAGTGCTAGAGGGTCGGCTACCTTGGCTATACTACATGAGCAGTTCTTC.

This clonotype appeared many times. The genes are TRBV12-3 or TRBV12-4 and TRBJ1-1; 7 nucleotides agree with TRBD1. The V gene end was trimmed by 6 bases and the J gene end by 6 bases; junction bases not matched to a gene: 7. The CDR3 has 13 residues. CDR3 region: CASSRDRVSEAFF. The CDR3 DNA reads TGTGCCAGCAGCCGCGACAGGGTCTCTGAAGCTTTCTTT.

This clonotype showed up many times. The V call is TRBV3-1, the J call TRBJ2-3; D not certain. V gave up 0 bases and J gave up 5 bases, with 12 bases separating them. CDR3 length: 15 amino acids. The germline gives CDR1 LGHDT, CDR2 YNNKEL (reference sequence). CDR3 protein: CASSQDVQRRDTQYF. The CDR3 DNA sequence: TGTGCCAGCAGCCAAGATGTACAGAGGAGAGATACGCAGTATTTT.

This clonotype showed up many times. The chain couples TRBV10-2 to TRBJ2-1; D is uncertain. Germline V gene lookup returns CDR1 WSHSY and CDR2 SAAADI. The V gene lost 3 bases and the J gene lost 10 bases, with 10 bases spanning the gap. The CDR3 runs to 12 residues. CDR3 DNA: TGCGCCAGCAGTGACGGATTCAGGGAGCAGTTCTTC. Translated, it gives CASSDGFREQFF.

In its sample, this clonotype was seen many times. The CDR3 sequence: CATSRAGTGSYEQYF. Here the CDR3 DNA reads TGTGCCACCAGCAGAGCCGGGACAGGGTCGTACGAGCAGTACTTC. The rearrangement joins TRBV15 to TRBJ2-7; 9 bases map to TRBD1. V lost 1 base to trimming and J lost 4 bases; unmatched junction nucleotides: 5. Germline-derived CDR1 and CDR2 are LNHNV and YYDKDF (reference sequence). The CDR3 runs to 15 residues.

Many counts were recorded for this clonotype. The CDR3 sequence: CASSPAPGTDTQYF. In DNA, the CDR3 is TGCGCCAGCAGCCCGGCCCCCGGCACAGATACGCAGTATTTT. V usage is TRBV5-1 and J usage is TRBJ2-3; D gene ambiguous. The germline gives CDR1 SGHRS, CDR2 YFSETQ. Trimming took 4 bases from V and 1 from J, leaving 10 bases between them. This CDR3 is built from 14 residues.

Ten or more counts support this clonotype. The V and J genes are TRBV7-9 and TRBJ2-4; 12 bases map to TRBD2. CDR1 SEHNR and CDR2 FQNEAQ come from the germline V gene (reference sequence). This CDR3 comprises 18 residues. Unmatched junction bases numbered 13, after V lost 5 bases and J lost 5 bases. DNA for the CDR3: TGTGCCAGCAGCAAGGGACTAGCGGGCTACGGCGCGCAAAACATTCAGTACTTC. Protein product: CASSKGLAGYGAQNIQYF.

This clonotype was detected many times. The rearrangement joins TRBV20-1 to TRBJ2-1; the D gene is possibly TRBD2 (6 bases). The CDR3 runs 14 residues. Trimming took off 2 bases at V and 0 bases at J, with 8 bases between the two ends. The germline CDR1 and CDR2 sequences are DFQATT and SNEGSKA (reference sequence). Here the CDR3 reads CSARRGISYNEQFF. CDR3 coding DNA: TGCAGTGCTAGACGCGGGATCTCCTACAATGAGCAGTTCTTC.

For this clonotype: A much bigger clone sits one base away, suggesting this may be a read error. Since no conserved phenylalanine or tryptophan closes the CDR3, a read error is the likely cause. The chain has TRBV7-3 and TRBJ1-1; D uncertain. The CDR3 is made up of 14 amino acids. Trimming pared 3 bases from V and 1 base from J, leaving 9 bases between. Germline lookup yields CDR1 SGHTA and CDR2 FQGTGA. Here the CDR3 reads CASSLEGRNTEAFY. CDR3 nucleotides: TGTGCCAGCAGCTTGGAGGGTAGGAACACTGAAGCTTTCTAT.

This clonotype was recorded many times. In DNA, the CDR3 is TGTGCCAGCTCACCAGGCGCACAGGGCTTCTACGAGCAGTACTTC. It codes for CASSPGAQGFYEQYF. This chain uses TRBV18 with TRBJ2-7; tentatively, D is TRBD1 (6 bases). The CDR3 length is 15 residues. Trimming took 2 bases from V and 3 from J, leaving 14 bases between them. The V gene's germline CDR1 is KGHSH and CDR2 LQKENI.

This clonotype has ten or more counts. The chain is built from TRBV12-3 or TRBV12-4 and TRBJ2-1; 8 bases fit TRBD2. The ends lost 6 bases at V and 3 bases at J; junction bases unmatched: 7. The CDR3 contains 15 residues. The CDR3 protein is CASRPTSGGYNEQFF. For the CDR3, the DNA is TGTGCCAGCAGACCCACTAGCGGCGGCTACAATGAGCAGTTCTTC.

This clonotype was counted many times. The rearrangement uses TRBV29-1 and TRBJ2-7, with D maybe TRBD2 (5 bases). Per the germline V gene, CDR1 is SQVTM and CDR2 is ANQGSEA. Trimming shortened V by 7 bases and J by 6 bases, and 10 bases separated the two germline ends. The CDR3 length is 10 residues. The CDR3, as DNA: TGCAGCGCGGGGAATCTCGAGCAGTACTTC. Its translation: CSAGNLEQYF.

This clonotype has ten or more counts. This chain links TRBV5-1 with TRBJ2-1; TRBD2 agrees at 11 bases. V trimming: 0 bases; J trimming: 5 bases; junction bases outside the gene matches: 1. The germline gives CDR1 SGHRS, CDR2 YFSETQ. The CDR3 contains 15 residues. The CDR3 DNA is TGCGCCAGCAGCTTGGGACTAGCGGGACACAATGAGCAGTTCTTC. This sequence encodes CASSLGLAGHNEQFF. Full variable domain (missing parts from reference TRBV5-1 and TRBJ2-1): KAGVTQTPRYLIKTRGQQVTLSCSPISGHRSVSWYQQTPGQGLQFLFEYFSETQRNKGNFPGRFSGRQFSNSRSEMNVSTLELGDSALYLCASSLGLAGHNEQFFGPGTRLTVL.

This clonotype was observed many times. J is TRBJ2-3 and V is TRBV20-1; D possibly uses TRBD1 or TRBD2 (5 bases each). The V gene lost 4 bases and the J gene lost 0 bases, with 11 bases spanning the gap. Germline V CDR1 and CDR2: DFQATT, SNEGSKA (reference sequence). This CDR3 spans 14 amino acids. The CDR3 region has the DNA TGCAGTGCTACCCGGGACGCTAGCACAGATACGCAGTATTTT. This gives the protein CSATRDASTDTQYF.

This clonotype was found many times. The chain combines TRBV24-1 with TRBJ2-1; 11 bases match TRBD2. The J segment lost 9 bases and the V segment lost 4 bases, leaving 7 bases of the junction unmatched. Germline V lookup: CDR1 KGHDR, CDR2 SFDVKD. The CDR3 is made up of 15 amino acids. The CDR3 nucleotides are TGTGCCACCAGTGACCCGGGACTAGCGGCTAGTGAGCAGTTCTTC. It translates to CATSDPGLAASEQFF.

As regards this clonotype: Just one base apart from a much larger clone, this may be a read error. V gene TRBV27 combines with J gene TRBJ2-5; the match to TRBD1 covers 8 bases. The germline V gene has CDR1 MNHEY and CDR2 SMNVEV (reference sequence). The CDR3 loop spans 13 amino acids. The CDR3, as DNA: TGTGCCAGCGCCTCGACAGGGGTTGTAACCCTGTACTTC. This translates into CASASTGVVTLYF.

The sample holds a few counts of this clonotype. V usage is TRBV20-1 and J usage is TRBJ2-3; 16 bases match TRBD2. Germline assignment: CDR1 DFQATT and CDR2 SNEGSKA (reference sequence). There are 18 residues in the CDR3. After removal of 5 bases from V and 5 bases from J, the junction contained 13 bases not matched to a gene. The CDR3 DNA sequence: TGCAGTGCTTATATTCCCGGGACTAGCGGGAGGGTGGAAGATACGCAGTATTTT. Amino acid sequence: CSAYIPGTSGRVEDTQYF.

At least ten counts were recorded for this clonotype. The rearrangement joins TRBV7-6 to TRBJ2-1, with 10 bases lining up with TRBD1. Per the germline V gene, CDR1 is SGHVS and CDR2 is FNYEAQ. Losses at the gene ends were 0 bases for V and 5 bases for J; bases not matched to a gene: 4. CDR3 size: 16 residues. The CDR3 DNA sequence: TGTGCCAGCAGCTTAGCGGGACAGGGGTTACACAATGAGCAGTTCTTC. Residues: CASSLAGQGLHNEQFF. The whole variable domain, filled in from reference TRBV7-6 and TRBJ2-1, reads GAGVSQSPRYKVTKRGQDVALRCDPISGHVSLYWYRQALGQGPEFLTYFNYEAQQDKSGLPNDRFSAERPEGSISTLTIQRTEQRDSAMYRCASSLAGQGLHNEQFFGPGTRLTVL.